The 24 T cell receptor beta chains given below trace back to one sample, sequenced in a study of blood T cell repertoires in COVID-19. Sequencing was performed with immunoSEQ multiplex PCR; in TCRdb, only in-frame clones are kept and a portion is missing. The profile shows approximately 97,000 clones, about 83% of them singletons. Input material: peripheral blood. These receptors all come from a man aged 40-55 years with active or convalescent COVID-19.

Only one count was recorded for this clone. The gene calls are TRBV5-6 and TRBJ1-1, with D perhaps TRBD1 (6 bases). CDR3 size: 13 residues. Trimming left V 0 bases short and J 11 bases short, with 14 bases between. The germline V gene has CDR1 SGHDT and CDR2 YYEEEE. CDR3: CASSLVSGDSAFF. In DNA form, the CDR3 reads TGTGCCAGCAGCTTGGTATCAGGGGATTCGGCTTTCTTT.

CDR3 protein: CASSWQQGLGAEAFF. The CDR3 DNA reads TGTGCCAGCAGTTGGCAACAGGGGCTAGGGGCTGAAGCTTTCTTT. The chain joins TRBV6-5 to TRBJ1-1; 7 positions agree with TRBD1. The CDR3 is made up of 15 amino acids. Per the germline V gene, CDR1 is MNHEY and CDR2 is SVGAGI. Trimming at V came to 4 bases and at J to 6 bases, leaving 11 bases not matched to a gene.

The chain combines TRBV5-1 with TRBJ1-4; TRBD1 agrees at 7 bases. Trimming cost V 4 bases and J 8 bases; bases outside gene matches: 8. Looked up from germline, CDR1 is SGHRS and CDR2 is YFSETQ. This CDR3 is built from 14 residues. The CDR3 loop reads CASSQQGLQEKLFF. The CDR3 nucleotides read TGCGCCAGCAGCCAACAGGGGCTTCAAGAAAAACTGTTTTTT. Full variable domain (missing parts from reference TRBV5-1 and TRBJ1-4): KAGVTQTPRYLIKTRGQQVTLSCSPISGHRSVSWYQQTPGQGLQFLFEYFSETQRNKGNFPGRFSGRQFSNSRSEMNVSTLELGDSALYLCASSQQGLQEKLFFGSGTQLSVL.

This chain links TRBV2 with TRBJ1-2; 12 positions agree with TRBD1. The length of the CDR3 is 14 residues. Germline V gives CDR1 SNHLY, CDR2 FYNNEI. Trimming cost V 6 bases and J 3 bases; bases outside gene matches: 2. CDR3 amino acids: CASRGTGGYYGYTF. The CDR3 bases are TGTGCCAGCAGAGGGACAGGGGGCTACTATGGCTACACCTTC.

The chain carries TRBV7-2 and TRBJ2-4; D may be TRBD1 (7 bases). The CDR3 is 16 amino acids. With 5 bases removed from V and 0 bases from J, the gap between germline ends came to 14 bases. Germline V gives CDR1 SGHTA, CDR2 FQGNSA. CDR3 residues: CASSKGRGVAKNIQYF. As DNA, the CDR3 is TGTGCCAGCAGCAAAGGCAGGGGGGTAGCCAAAAACATTCAGTACTTC.

This chain connects TRBV3-1 (or the pseudogene TRBV3-2) to TRBJ1-6; 8 nucleotides line up with TRBD1. This CDR3 contains 16 residues. Unmatched junction bases numbered 10, after V lost 2 bases and J lost 10 bases. CDR1 and CDR2 (germline): LGHDT, YNNKEL (reference sequence). DNA for the CDR3: TGTGCCAGCAGCCAAAGCGTTGGCAGGGGGCTATCACCCCTCCACTTT. This translates into CASSQSVGRGLSPLHF.

This clone was detected ten times or more. Other DNA sequences in the same sample also yield this CDR3. V gene TRBV5-1 combines with J gene TRBJ2-7, with TRBD2 identical over 8 bases. Germline V CDR1 and CDR2: SGHRS, YFSETQ. The J segment lost 0 bases and the V segment lost 1 base, leaving 0 bases of the junction unmatched. The CDR3 is 14 residues long. The CDR3 region is CASSLTSGSYEQYF. The CDR3 DNA reads TGCGCCAGCAGCTTGACTAGCGGCTCCTACGAGCAGTACTTC.

The chain recombines TRBV5-6 with TRBJ1-5; TRBD1 might be the D (5 bases). Trimming left V 0 bases short and J 7 bases short, with 14 bases between. Germline CDR1 and CDR2: SGHDT and YYEEEE. This CDR3 spans 15 amino acids. The CDR3 protein is CASSLAGGYGQPQHF. DNA for the CDR3: TGTGCCAGCAGCTTGGCCGGGGGGTATGGGCAGCCCCAGCATTTT.

The V and J genes are TRBV6-5 and TRBJ2-2; D ambiguous. Germline V gene sequence: CDR1 MNHEY, CDR2 SVGAGI. V dropped 5 bases and J dropped 6 bases, with 7 bases sitting between them. The CDR3 is made up of 12 amino acids. The CDR3 coding sequence is TGTGCCAGCAGTAAGACATCCGGGGAGCTGTTTTTT. Protein sequence: CASSKTSGELFF.

The genes are TRBV6-5 and TRBJ2-2; tentatively, D is TRBD2 (5 bases). The CDR3 length is 14 residues. Germline V gives CDR1 MNHEY, CDR2 SVGAGI. Trimming shortened V by 2 bases and J by 5 bases, and 9 bases separated the two germline ends. The CDR3 region has the DNA TGTGCCAGCAGTTACGGGCCGGGAACCGGGGAGCTGTTTTTT. This gives the protein CASSYGPGTGELFF.

Here the CDR3 reads CASSGDRGLYNEQFF. DNA for the CDR3: TGTGCCAGCAGTGGGGACAGGGGGCTCTACAATGAGCAGTTCTTC. The V and J genes are TRBV27 and TRBJ2-1; 12 bases match TRBD1. The V segment lost 5 bases and the J segment 3 bases; nucleotides outside the gene matches: 2. CDR3 length: 15 amino acids. CDR1 and CDR2 (germline): MNHEY, SMNVEV (reference sequence).

The rearrangement uses TRBV7-2 and TRBJ2-3, with 11 bases fitting TRBD1. The J segment lost 7 bases and the V segment lost 6 bases, leaving 9 bases of the junction unmatched. This CDR3 spans 15 amino acids. The V gene's germline CDR1 is SGHTA and CDR2 FQGNSA. The CDR3 DNA reads as TGTGCCAGCAGACCCGGGACAGGGGGTATGAATACGCAGTATTTT. Its translation is CASRPGTGGMNTQYF.

The chain carries TRBV2 and TRBJ1-6, with TRBD1 matching over 7 bases. The J segment lost 6 bases and the V segment lost 6 bases, leaving 5 bases of the junction unmatched. The CDR3 loop spans 14 amino acids. Germline assignment: CDR1 SNHLY and CDR2 FYNNEI. CDR3 residues: CASRGDRPNSPLHF. In nucleotides, the CDR3 is TGTGCCAGCAGGGGGGACAGACCTAATTCACCCCTCCACTTT. Together with reference TRBV2 and TRBJ1-6, the CDR3 gives the full variable domain: EPEVTQTPSHQVTQMGQEVILRCVPISNHLYFYWYRQILGQKVEFLVSFYNNEISEKSEIFDDQFSVERPDGSNFTLKIRSTKLEDSAMYFCASRGDRPNSPLHFGNGTRLTVT.

The J gene is TRBJ2-3, the V gene TRBV20-1; no definite D call. This CDR3 has 10 amino acids. Germline V gives CDR1 DFQATT, CDR2 SNEGSKA (reference sequence). Here the CDR3 reads CSAPFDTQYF. The CDR3 coding sequence is TGCAGCGCTCCGTTCGATACGCAGTATTTT.

The chain has TRBV6-4 and TRBJ2-2, with D perhaps matching TRBD1 (6 bases). The CDR3 extends over 14 amino acids. The germline gives CDR1 MRHNA, CDR2 SNTAGT. Deletions cut 6 bases from V and 4 bases from J, with 12 bases between. The DNA for the CDR3 is TGTGCCAGCAGCATATTACAGGGCACCGGGGAGCTGTTTTTT. It specifies CASSILQGTGELFF.

The chain carries TRBV9 and TRBJ2-7, with TRBD1 as a possible D gene (5 bases). The CDR3 has 14 amino acids. Trimming pared 0 bases from V and 3 bases from J, leaving 10 bases between. The germline CDR1 and CDR2 sequences are SGDLS and YYNGEE. The CDR3: CASSVGQGGYEQYF. CDR3 bases: TGTGCCAGCAGCGTAGGGCAGGGTGGCTACGAGCAGTACTTC.

CDR3: CASSTRGRQGMNTEAFF. The CDR3 coding sequence is TGCGCCAGCAGCACTCGTGGCCGACAGGGAATGAACACTGAAGCTTTCTTT. The chain is built from TRBV5-1 and TRBJ1-1; 7 nucleotides match TRBD1. The CDR3 totals 17 residues. With V trimmed by 4 bases and J by 0 bases, 12 bases remained unmatched. The germline gives CDR1 SGHRS, CDR2 YFSETQ.

V usage is TRBV7-6 and J usage is TRBJ1-6; 7 bases map to TRBD1. CDR3 length equals 15 residues. Per the germline V gene, CDR1 is SGHVS and CDR2 is FNYEAQ. Losses at the gene ends were 5 bases for V and 3 bases for J; bases not matched to a gene: 4. The CDR3 DNA sequence: TGTGCCAGCAGCCTTGGGACAGACTATAATTCACCCCTCCACTTT. It translates to CASSLGTDYNSPLHF.

This clone occurred a few times. This chain connects TRBV11-2 to TRBJ1-1; 12 bases match TRBD1. The CDR3 is made up of 18 amino acids. CDR1 and CDR2 from the germline V gene are SGHAT and FQNNGV. The trim removed 5 bases at V and 5 bases at J, leaving 15 bases unmatched. The CDR3 DNA is TGTGCCAGCAGCCCTACACCGGGACAGGGGGCGCGCTGGACTGAAGCTTTCTTT. This translates into CASSPTPGQGARWTEAFF.

The CDR3 coding sequence is TGCGCCAGCAGCCACGGACAGGAAAATTCACCCCTCCACTTT. Amino acid sequence: CASSHGQENSPLHF. The chain is built from TRBV4-1 and TRBJ1-6; 7 nucleotides match TRBD1. Trimming took 3 bases from V and 7 from J; bases not matched to a gene: 3. Germline loops: CDR1 MGHRA, CDR2 YSYEKL. The CDR3 totals 14 residues.

The chain is built from TRBV28 and TRBJ2-1; 10 nucleotides match TRBD2. The V segment lost 2 bases and the J segment 5 bases; nucleotides outside the gene matches: 9. This CDR3 has 17 residues. Germline V gene sequence: CDR1 MDHEN, CDR2 SYDVKM. CDR3 sequence: CASSLVPAGGLDNEQFF. In nucleotides, the CDR3 is TGTGCCAGCAGTTTAGTGCCAGCGGGGGGGCTAGACAATGAGCAGTTCTTC.

The chain links TRBV6-1 to TRBJ1-1; TRBD1 agrees at 8 bases. V lost 4 bases, J lost 5 bases, and 3 bases stayed unmatched. CDR1 MNHNS and CDR2 SASEGT come from the germline V gene. The length of the CDR3 is 13 residues. The CDR3 DNA is TGTGCCAGCAGTGGACAGGGGAGGACTGAAGCTTTCTTT. Amino acid sequence: CASSGQGRTEAFF.

The chain links TRBV5-1 to TRBJ1-2, with D possibly matching TRBD1 (6 bases). This CDR3 spans 15 amino acids. Germline CDR1 SGHRS, CDR2 YFSETQ. V lost 4 bases to trimming and J lost 2 bases, with 15 bases between them. The DNA for the CDR3 is TGCGCCAGCAGCAAAGGACAGCAGATCAACTATGGCTACACCTTC. Translated, it gives CASSKGQQINYGYTF. Full variable domain (rest looked up from reference TRBV5-1 and TRBJ1-2): KAGVTQTPRYLIKTRGQQVTLSCSPISGHRSVSWYQQTPGQGLQFLFEYFSETQRNKGNFPGRFSGRQFSNSRSEMNVSTLELGDSALYLCASSKGQQINYGYTFGSGTRLTVV.

The V call is TRBV6-2 or TRBV6-3, the J call TRBJ2-7; D possibly corresponds to TRBD1 (6 bases). CDR1 and CDR2 (germline): MNHEY, SVGEGT. The CDR3 loop spans 14 amino acids. The V and J ends lost 6 bases and 2 bases respectively, with 14 bases between them. The CDR3 sequence is CASSRTGTPYEQYF. CDR3 DNA sequence: TGTGCCAGCAGCCGGACCGGGACACCCTACGAGCAGTACTTC.